Each of the 18 T cell receptor beta chains below was sequenced from the same sample in a study of blood T cells in healthy people across ages. Together with a sample-barcoded 5' primer, a J-beta primer mix was included in a second PCR lasting about 6 to 11 cycles. TCRdb itself ran the 5' RACE reads through MiXCR, one entry per CDR3 protein. Seen here are 1.5 million to 1.9 million distinct CDR3 sequences, 40% to 45% observed once, and the top ten hold around 4%. The material sequenced was blood. The receptors stem from a woman aged 18-29 years in good health.

CDR3 amino acids: CSARKGETQYF. Written as DNA, the CDR3 is TGCAGTGCGAGGAAGGGAGAGACCCAGTACTTC. The chain combines TRBV20-1 with TRBJ2-7; D is unclear. The J call may be faulty, since TRBJ2-5 better matches the DNA end. The CDR3 sequence is 11 residues long. From germline, CDR1 is DFQATT and CDR2 SNEGSKA (reference sequence).

As DNA, the CDR3 is TGTGCCAGCAGTTACTCGAAGGGGAGAGGCGAAAAACTGTTTTTT. Its translation is CASSYSKGRGEKLFF. The chain links TRBV6-5 to TRBJ1-4; D possibly corresponds to TRBD1 (5 bases). CDR1 MNHEY and CDR2 SVGAGI come from the germline V gene. V was pared by 0 bases and J by 8 bases, with 13 bases between. The CDR3 consists of 15 residues.

CDR3 loop: CAISGAPRETQYF. The CDR3 DNA reads TGTGCCATCAGTGGAGCCCCCAGGGAGACCCAGTACTTC. The chain recombines TRBV10-3 with TRBJ2-5; unclear D gene. Germline CDR1 reads ENHRY; CDR2 reads SYGVKD. The germline V and J ends were trimmed by 4 bases and 5 bases, with 11 bases remaining between them. This CDR3 is built from 13 residues.

The gene calls are TRBV9 and TRBJ1-2; no clear D gene. Germline V gene sequence: CDR1 SGDLS, CDR2 YYNGEE. V was clipped by 3 bases and J by 4 bases, with 16 bases between them. This CDR3 comprises 15 residues. CDR3: CASSGELSTAYGYTF. The CDR3 DNA is TGTGCCAGCAGCGGAGAATTGAGTACAGCCTATGGCTACACCTTC. Variable domain in full (rest from reference TRBV9 and TRBJ1-2): DSGVTQTPKHLITATGQRVTLRCSPRSGDLSVYWYQQSLDQGLQFLIQYYNGEERAKGNILERFSAQQFPDLHSELNLSSLELGDSALYFCASSGELSTAYGYTFGSGTRLTVV.

The chain combines TRBV7-9 with TRBJ1-6; the match to TRBD1 covers 8 bases. CDR1 is SEHNR and CDR2 is FQNEAQ in the germline V gene (reference sequence). Trimming cost V 4 bases and J 6 bases; bases outside gene matches: 8. The CDR3 runs to 16 residues. The CDR3 nucleotides are TGTGCCAGCAGCTCCCTAGGGGACAGGATTAATTCACCCCTCCACTTT. Amino acids: CASSSLGDRINSPLHF.

The chain links TRBV20-1 to TRBJ2-3, with D perhaps matching TRBD2 (6 bases). The CDR3 loop spans 13 amino acids. The V end was cut by 4 bases, the J end by 3 bases, with 11 bases between. Germline lookup yields CDR1 DFQATT and CDR2 SNEGSKA (reference sequence). The CDR3 sequence is CSATLGRTDTQYF. The DNA of the CDR3 is TGCAGTGCTACCCTGGGGAGGACAGATACGCAGTATTTT.

This clonotype was counted between two and nine times. The chain employs TRBV4-1 and TRBJ1-1; D remains unclear. With 4 bases removed from V and 0 bases from J, the gap between germline ends came to 12 bases. The CDR3 is 15 amino acids. CDR1 and CDR2 (germline): MGHRA, YSYEKL. CDR3 region: CASSPAVALNTEAFF. CDR3 bases: TGCGCCAGCAGCCCAGCGGTGGCCCTGAACACTGAAGCTTTCTTT.

The V and J genes are TRBV29-1 and TRBJ1-2; D not resolved. The CDR3 totals 13 residues. CDR1 and CDR2 (germline): SQVTM, ANQGSEA. Trimming shortened V by 4 bases and J by 4 bases, and 13 bases separated the two germline ends. The CDR3: CSVAGRIFYGYTF. The CDR3 region has the DNA TGCAGCGTTGCTGGCAGGATATTCTATGGCTACACCTTC.

This clonotype was picked up a small number of times. V gene TRBV29-1 combines with J gene TRBJ2-3; 10 bases align to TRBD1. CDR1 is SQVTM and CDR2 is ANQGSEA in the germline V gene. The CDR3 is 15 residues long. Germline trimming cut 4 bases from V and 9 bases from J; bases unmatched to any gene: 13. The CDR3 sequence: CSVGDRGRATVTQYF. In DNA, the CDR3 is TGCAGCGTTGGAGACAGGGGGCGCGCAACGGTCACGCAGTATTTT.

This sequence joins TRBV6-1 and TRBJ2-7; TRBD2 matches at 7 bases. The V gene end was trimmed by 0 bases and the J gene end by 2 bases; junction bases not matched to a gene: 4. This CDR3 spans 15 amino acids. In germline, CDR1 is MNHNS, CDR2 SASEGT. CDR3 loop: CASSEAHGGTYEQYF. The DNA for the CDR3 is TGTGCCAGCAGTGAAGCGCACGGGGGGACCTACGAGCAGTACTTC.

The chain recombines TRBV6-5 with TRBJ2-7; D unresolved. The V end lost 4 bases, the J end lost 7 bases, and 17 bases lay between the germline ends. The CDR3 is 14 amino acids. The V gene's germline CDR1 is MNHEY and CDR2 SVGAGI. The CDR3: CASSSALLGNEQYF. For the CDR3, the DNA is TGTGCCAGCAGTTCAGCGCTGCTTGGCAATGAGCAGTACTTC.

V and J are TRBV7-9 and TRBJ1-2; no firm D call. The CDR3 spans 13 residues. V was clipped by 8 bases and J by 0 bases, with 10 bases between them. Per germline, CDR1 SEHNR and CDR2 FQNEAQ (reference sequence). In nucleotides, the CDR3 is TGTGCCAGCTCTCCAGCTTCTAACTATGGCTACACCTTC. Its protein is CASSPASNYGYTF.

This clonotype appeared a few times. Since a much larger clone is just one base distant, this may be a read error. V is TRBV12-3 or TRBV12-4 and J is TRBJ2-5; TRBD1 might be the D (6 bases). The CDR3 runs to 14 residues. Trimming pared 6 bases from V and 5 bases from J, leaving 16 bases between. Here the CDR3 reads CASRARVRGETQYF. In DNA, the CDR3 is TGTGCCAGCAGGGCCCGGGTGAGGGGGGAGACCCAGTACTTC.

This clonotype was observed a few times. The J gene is TRBJ2-7, the V gene TRBV6-5; the D is unclear. CDR1 is MNHEY and CDR2 is SVGAGI in the germline V gene. Between the trimmed V and J ends, which lost 5 bases and 1 base, there was a span of 9 bases. The CDR3 spans 13 residues. CDR3 sequence (DNA): TGTGCCAGCAGTGCAGATGTATCCTACGAGCAGTACTTC. Its translation is CASSADVSYEQYF.

V is TRBV7-2 and J is TRBJ2-5, with 9 bases fitting TRBD2. J was trimmed by 11 bases and V by 3 bases; bases with no gene match: 16. The germline gives CDR1 SGHTA, CDR2 FQGNSA. This CDR3 comprises 16 residues. CDR3 region: CASSFFSGGSYNEQYF. The CDR3 region has the DNA TGTGCCAGCAGCTTTTTTAGCGGGGGTTCTTACAATGAGCAGTACTTC.

The chain employs TRBV20-1 and TRBJ2-1; D not resolved. The CDR3 has 12 amino acids. V shed 6 bases and J shed 8 bases, with 14 bases lying between them. Germline loops: CDR1 DFQATT, CDR2 SNEGSKA (reference sequence). The CDR3 DNA reads as TGCAGTGCCCCCCGGAGAGGACATGAGCAGTTCTTC. Protein sequence: CSAPRRGHEQFF.

J is TRBJ2-5 and V is TRBV29-1, with 11 bases that match TRBD2. V was pared by 0 bases and J by 11 bases, with 23 bases of the junction left unmatched. The CDR3 covers 19 residues. The V gene's germline CDR1 is SQVTM and CDR2 ANQGSEA. Here the CDR3 reads CSVEDVKGLAEAGVSEQYF. The DNA for the CDR3 is TGCAGCGTTGAAGACGTAAAGGGACTAGCGGAGGCGGGCGTTAGTGAGCAGTACTTC.

The chain joins TRBV7-2 to TRBJ2-3; 8 bases are shared with TRBD2. The V gene end was trimmed by 4 bases and the J gene end by 1 base; junction bases not matched to a gene: 7. Looked up from germline, CDR1 is SGHTA and CDR2 is FQGNSA. CDR3 length: 16 residues. The CDR3 here is CASSSLAGIRTDTQYF. CDR3 sequence (DNA): TGTGCCAGCAGCTCTCTAGCGGGTATTCGCACAGATACGCAGTATTTT. The complete variable domain, with remaining parts taken from reference TRBV7-2 and TRBJ2-3, reads GAGVSQSPSNKVTEKGKDVELRCDPISGHTALYWYRQSLGQGLEFLIYFQGNSAPDKSGLPSDRFSAERTGGSVSTLTIQRTQQEDSAVYLCASSSLAGIRTDTQYFGPGTRLTVL.